This entry lists 9 T cell receptor beta chains sequenced from one sample in a study of T cells in Graves' hyperthyroidism and ophthalmopathy. Researchers took RNA transcripts and amplified the TCR beta CDR3 regions from them. First-round RT-PCR with HTBI primers amplified the TCR CDR3 region. From the multiplex PCR reads, TCRdb called clonotypes with MiXCR, one entry per CDR3 protein. The sample yields around 500,000 distinct CDR3 sequences, approximately 15% seen once. Input material: blood. The receptor source for this set is a woman under 30 with Graves' hyperthyroidism.

This clonotype occurred many times. V usage is TRBV12-3 or TRBV12-4 and J usage is TRBJ2-1; D may match TRBD1 or TRBD2 (5 bases each). Trimming pared 7 bases from V and 13 bases from J, leaving 17 bases between. The CDR3 sequence is 12 residues long. The CDR3 DNA follows: TGTGCCAGCAATCTTGGGGACCCGGTCCAGTTCTTC. It yields the protein CASNLGDPVQFF.

The chain couples TRBV20-1 to TRBJ2-3, with D perhaps being TRBD1 or TRBD2 (5 bases each). Germline V gives CDR1 DFQATT, CDR2 SNEGSKA (reference sequence). Trimming took off 3 bases at V and 0 bases at J, with 7 bases between the two ends. The length of the CDR3 is 13 residues. As DNA, the CDR3 is TGCAGTGCTAGCGGGGCTAGCACAGATACGCAGTATTTT. Translation gives CSASGASTDTQYF.

This clonotype was seen repeatedly, ten times or more. The chain joins TRBV7-9 to TRBJ1-1; D remains unclear. Germline V gene sequence: CDR1 SEHNR, CDR2 FQNEAQ (reference sequence). This CDR3 is built from 16 residues. Trimming shortened V by 2 bases and J by 3 bases, and 16 bases separated the two germline ends. Here the CDR3 DNA reads TGTGCCAGCAGCTTAAGGGTTCAGACGTTGGACACTGAAGCTTTCTTT. This translates into CASSLRVQTLDTEAFF. Complete variable domain (other parts from reference TRBV7-9 and TRBJ1-1): DTGVSQNPRHKITKRGQNVTFRCDPISEHNRLYWYRQTLGQGPEFLTYFQNEAQLEKSRLLSDRFSAERPKGSFSTLEIQRTEQGDSAMYLCASSLRVQTLDTEAFFGQGTRLTVV.

This clonotype was recorded at least ten times. The chain employs TRBV11-3 and TRBJ2-1; TRBD1 matches 9 bases. Trimming cost V 6 bases and J 0 bases; bases outside gene matches: 0. CDR1 and CDR2 (germline): SGHNT, YENEEA. CDR3 length: 14 residues. In DNA, the CDR3 is TGTGCCAGCAGGGACAGGGGCTCCTACAATGAGCAGTTCTTC. Translating it yields CASRDRGSYNEQFF.

Only one count was recorded for this clonotype. The V call is TRBV10-2, the J call TRBJ2-3; 9 bases are a match to TRBD2. Trimming removed 2 bases from V and 2 bases from J; junction bases left unmatched: 5. This CDR3 contains 16 residues. Per the germline V gene, CDR1 is WSHSY and CDR2 is SAAADI. The CDR3 loop reads CASSESSGRLTDTQYF. In DNA, the CDR3 is TGCGCCAGCAGTGAGAGTAGCGGGAGACTCACAGATACGCAGTATTTT.

This clonotype has at least ten counts. The rearrangement links TRBV20-1 to TRBJ1-4; D is uncertain. CDR1 and CDR2 (germline): DFQATT, SNEGSKA (reference sequence). The CDR3 covers 14 residues. Trimming left V 3 bases short and J 7 bases short, with 15 bases between. The CDR3 spells CSASGVGLSEKLFF. DNA for the CDR3: TGCAGTGCTAGTGGGGTAGGGTTGAGTGAAAAACTGTTTTTT.

At least ten counts were recorded for this clonotype. The gene calls are TRBV18 and TRBJ2-5; TRBD2 might be the D (5 bases). The V end lost 0 bases, the J end lost 6 bases, and 8 bases lay between the germline ends. The CDR3 covers 13 residues. Looked up from germline, CDR1 is KGHSH and CDR2 is LQKENI. The DNA of the CDR3 is TGTGCCAGCTCACCACCCGGGATAAAGACCCAGTACTTC. Protein product: CASSPPGIKTQYF.

This chain joins TRBV20-1 and TRBJ2-5; 8 bases fit TRBD2. The CDR3 is 13 amino acids. Germline V CDR1 and CDR2: DFQATT, SNEGSKA (reference sequence). V shed 6 bases and J 5 bases; nucleotides not matched to a gene: 8. The CDR3: CSAYRTSRETQYF. The CDR3 DNA is TGCAGTGCCTACAGGACTAGCAGGGAGACCCAGTACTTC.

Ten or more counts support this clonotype. The chain combines TRBV5-1 with TRBJ1-1; tentative D call: TRBD1 (5 bases). Trimming cost V 1 base and J 7 bases, with 14 bases left between them. CDR3 length: 14 amino acids. CDR1 is SGHRS and CDR2 is YFSETQ in the germline V gene. The CDR3 loop reads CASSLMDMANEAFF. The DNA for the CDR3 is TGCGCCAGCAGCTTGATGGACATGGCAAATGAAGCTTTCTTT.